The rows below give T cell receptor beta chains drawn from one sample of a study of CD8+ T cells in alopecia areata. The assay was immunoSEQ multiplex PCR, and TCRdb's table has in-frame clones only and misses some. Seen here are approximately 98,000 clones, under 60% observed once, and the top ten hold 20% to 30%. Specimen: NKG2D-low CD8+ T cells sorted from blood. The receptors were sampled from a human donor with alopecia areata. CDR3s include the opening cysteine and the closing phenylalanine or tryptophan. The D gene is left open where the match is weak. Some rows mark clone size as missing; the rest say once, few, many or name a class of expanded clone.

J gene,clone size,D gene,V gene,CDR3 protein,CDR3 DNA
TRBJ1-1,NA,NA,TRBV19,CASSTLPGPNTEAFF,TGTGCCAGTAGTACTCTTCCAGGCCCGAACACTGAAGCTTTCTTT
TRBJ1-1,NA,NA,TRBV2,CASPRGGNTEAFF,TGTGCCAGCCCCCGGGGGGGCAACACTGAAGCTTTCTTT
TRBJ1-2,few,NA,TRBV29-1,CSVEVWRLESYGYTF,TGCAGCGTTGAAGTTTGGCGCCTGGAGTCCTATGGCTACACCTTC
TRBJ2-2,NA,NA,TRBV9,CASSGRGGELFF,TGTGCCAGCAGCGGCAGGGGCGGGGAGCTGTTTTTT
TRBJ1-5,few,NA,TRBV20-1,CSARDAGLQHF,TGCAGTGCTAGAGATGCAGGGCTCCAGCATTTT
TRBJ2-4,NA,NA,TRBV13,CASSLGGRNKNIQYF,TGTGCCAGCAGCTTAGGGGGGCGTAACAAAAACATTCAGTACTTC
TRBJ2-7,few,NA,TRBV6-5,CASSTGPVTYEQYF,TGTGCCAGCAGTACAGGCCCAGTGACGTACGAGCAGTACTTC
TRBJ1-1,few,NA,TRBV27,CASRDWSTEAFF,TGTGCCAGCAGGGACTGGAGCACTGAAGCTTTCTTT
TRBJ2-7,NA,TRBD2,TRBV27,CASSLAGGNEQYF,TGTGCCAGCAGTTTAGCGGGAGGGAACGAGCAGTACTTC
TRBJ2-5,once,NA,TRBV2,CASSEDGAQETQYF,TGTGCCAGCAGTGAAGACGGGGCCCAAGAGACCCAGTACTTC
TRBJ2-1,NA,NA,TRBV30,CAWSFASDDYNEQFF,TGTGCCTGGAGTTTCGCTAGCGACGACTACAATGAGCAGTTCTTC
TRBJ1-2,once,NA,TRBV5-4,CASSLGESPTNYGYTF,TGTGCCAGCAGCTTGGGGGAATCGCCCACTAACTATGGCTACACCTTC
TRBJ1-1,NA,NA,TRBV27,CASSLAGKNTEAFF,TGTGCCAGCTCTCTAGCCGGGAAGAACACTGAAGCTTTCTTT
TRBJ2-7,few,NA,TRBV2,CASRGSEQYF,TGTGCCAGTCGGGGGTCCGAGCAGTACTTC
TRBJ2-1,NA,TRBD1,TRBV6-5,CASSQTGGRRDEQFF,TGTGCCAGCAGCCAGACAGGGGGCAGGAGGGATGAGCAGTTCTTC
TRBJ2-2,NA,TRBD2,TRBV29-1,CSAVGGNGELFF,TGCAGCGCCGTCGGGGGGAACGGGGAGCTGTTTTTT
TRBJ2-7,NA,NA,TRBV4-1,CASSHGRSYEQYF,TGCGCCAGCAGCCATGGCAGGAGCTACGAGCAGTACTTC
TRBJ2-1,NA,NA,TRBV29-1,CSVVGQGNEQFF,TGCAGCGTTGTTGGTCAGGGCAATGAGCAGTTCTTC